These 5 T cell receptor beta chains were sequenced from one sample in a study of T cell repertoires in cytomegalovirus infection. A single record per CDR3 protein comes from TCRdb applying MiXCR to the reads. This sample has about 450,000 distinct CDR3 sequences; 30% to 40% occur once, and the top ten carry roughly 15%. Sequenced material: PBMCs. All receptors derive from a human donor in good health (CMV status not recorded). Some clones in this sample may be carry-over from other donors' samples.

This clonotype was seen a handful of times. The chain recombines TRBV2 with TRBJ1-4; the D gene is possibly TRBD1 (5 bases). Germline V gene lookup returns CDR1 SNHLY and CDR2 FYNNEI. The CDR3 is made up of 14 amino acids. V lost 8 bases and J lost 2, with 12 bases in between. CDR3: CASLGTPTNEKLFF. The CDR3 DNA reads as TGTGCCAGCTTAGGGACTCCGACTAATGAAAAACTGTTTTTT.

This clonotype has a handful of counts. V and J are TRBV6-2 or TRBV6-3 and TRBJ2-1; perhaps D is TRBD1 or TRBD2 (5 bases each). The ends were cut back, 10 bases at V and 1 base at J, with 11 bases in the middle. The V gene's germline CDR1 is MNHEY and CDR2 SVGEGT. CDR3 length equals 13 residues. Written as DNA, the CDR3 is TGTGCCACCCGGGACCGATCCTACAATGAGCAGTTCTTC. This gives the protein CATRDRSYNEQFF.

In this sample, this clonotype turned up a few times. The rearrangement joins TRBV12-3 or TRBV12-4 to TRBJ1-1, with D possibly being TRBD1 (6 bases). The CDR3 length is 14 residues. The V end lost 6 bases, the J end lost 4 bases, and 15 bases lay between the germline ends. The CDR3 spells CASSLEGVGTEAFF. In DNA, the CDR3 is TGTGCCAGCAGCCTCGAGGGGGTAGGCACTGAAGCTTTCTTT.

This clonotype was counted at least ten times. CDR3 region: CASSERYRGHPGYNEQFF. In DNA, the CDR3 is TGTGCCAGCAGTGAACGGTACAGGGGGCACCCCGGCTACAATGAGCAGTTCTTC. This rearrangement joins TRBV6-1 to TRBJ2-1, with 9 nucleotides matching TRBD1. Germline V lookup: CDR1 MNHNS, CDR2 SASEGT. The trim removed 2 bases at V and 3 bases at J, leaving 11 bases unmatched. CDR3 length: 18 residues.

On this clonotype: A much larger clone is a single base away; this may be a read error. A read error is likely, as this CDR3 ends without the conserved phenylalanine or tryptophan. The V gene is TRBV7-2, the J gene TRBJ2-7; D is unclear. CDR3 length equals 15 residues. The germline CDR1 and CDR2 sequences are SGHTA and FQGNSA. V lost 5 bases, J lost 0 bases, and 14 bases lay in between. CDR3 in DNA: TGTGCCAGCAGCCAATACATAGGATACTCCTACGAGCAGTACTTA. Translated, it gives CASSQYIGYSYEQYL.